This T cell receptor (beta chain) was identified during a study of identical twins. Note on this clonotype: Its antigen is as yet unknown.

The V gene lost 3 bases and the J gene lost 8 bases, with 18 bases spanning the gap. The CDR3 is made up of 15 amino acids. Study-level results: Clonotypes of the beta chain that were abundant in cord blood carried fewer insertions (memory repertoires showed none).

TCRdb ran MiXCR on the 5' RACE reads and lists one entry per CDR3 protein. The sample contains fewer than 250,000 distinct CDR3 sequences, roughly 7.5% of which appear only once. In addition, the sample was reused for a study of yellow fever vaccine responses in identical twins.

This TCR was sampled from a woman between 18 and 29 years old in good health. This rearrangement joins TRBV12-3 or TRBV12-4 to TRBJ2-3, with D possibly TRBD2 on 6 matching bases. Sequencing input: memory (CD45RO+) T cells sorted from blood. CDR3: CASSFVGGGAGTQYF. Written as DNA, the CDR3 is TGTGCCAGCAGTTTCGTGGGAGGAGGGGCGGGTACGCAGTATTTT.